The 4 T cell receptor beta chains below all came from one sample that was sequenced in a study of Graves' ophthalmopathy and Graves' hyperthyroidism. Using RNA transcripts, the TCR beta CDR3 regions were amplified. Scientists carried out first-round RT-PCR using HTBI primers and then a second-round multiplex PCR. From the multiplex PCR reads, TCRdb called clonotypes with MiXCR, one entry per CDR3 protein. The repertoire holds just over 400,000 distinct CDR3 sequences, around 20% seen once, with roughly 3% in the top ten. Sequencing was performed on peripheral blood. The source of these receptors is a woman aged 18-29 years with stable Graves' hyperthyroidism.

The V and J genes are TRBV20-1 and TRBJ2-7; D is undetermined. The CDR3 runs 12 residues. Germline assignment: CDR1 DFQATT and CDR2 SNEGSKA (reference sequence). With 7 bases removed from V and 7 bases from J, the gap between germline ends came to 17 bases. CDR3 coding DNA: TGCAGTGTGCGGCCTCATGGGTGGGAGCAGTACTTC. Protein product: CSVRPHGWEQYF.

This chain connects TRBV4-1 to TRBJ2-5; 7 positions match TRBD2. Germline CDR1 is MGHRA and CDR2 is YSYEKL. The CDR3 loop spans 16 amino acids. The V and J ends lost 1 base and 3 bases, in that order; junction bases with no gene match: 8. CDR3 coding DNA: TGCGCCAGCAGCCAAGGTGGACTAGAGGGAAAAGAGACCCAGTACTTC. It encodes CASSQGGLEGKETQYF.

This clonotype was recorded many times. The V call is TRBV12-5, the J call TRBJ1-1; D is unresolved. Between the trimmed V and J ends, which lost 4 bases and 0 bases, there was a span of 12 bases. This CDR3 has 15 amino acids. Germline V gene data show CDR1 as LGHNT and CDR2 as FRNRAP. The CDR3 DNA is TGTGCTAGTGGTTGGCTACAGTCGATGAACACTGAAGCTTTCTTT. It codes for CASGWLQSMNTEAFF.

This clonotype has ten or more counts. The chain links TRBV18 to TRBJ2-7, with a weak D call TRBD2 (5 bases). The V and J ends lost 5 bases and 3 bases respectively, with 11 bases between them. Germline V gene sequence: CDR1 KGHSH, CDR2 LQKENI. This CDR3 has 13 amino acids. CDR3 coding DNA: TGTGCCAGCTCATGGGAGAAGTACTACGAGCAGTACTTC. Encoded protein: CASSWEKYYEQYF.